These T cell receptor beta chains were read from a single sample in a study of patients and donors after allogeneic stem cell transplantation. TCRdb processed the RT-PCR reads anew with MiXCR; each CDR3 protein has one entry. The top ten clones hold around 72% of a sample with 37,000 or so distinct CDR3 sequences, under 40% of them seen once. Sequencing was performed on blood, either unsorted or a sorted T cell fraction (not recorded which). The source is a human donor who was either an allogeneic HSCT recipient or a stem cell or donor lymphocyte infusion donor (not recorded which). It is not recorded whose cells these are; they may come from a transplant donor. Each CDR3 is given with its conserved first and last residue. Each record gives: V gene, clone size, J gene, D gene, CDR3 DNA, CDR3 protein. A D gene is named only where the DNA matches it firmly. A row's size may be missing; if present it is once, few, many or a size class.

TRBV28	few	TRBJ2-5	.	TGTGCCAGCAGTCCTTCAGAGACCCAGTACTTC	CASSPSETQYF
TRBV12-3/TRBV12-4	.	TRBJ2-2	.	TGTGCCAGCAGTTTTACGGGACGAAACACCGGGGAGCTGTTTTTT	CASSFTGRNTGELFF
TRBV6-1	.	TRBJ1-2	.	TGTGCCAGTCGCCGGGACCTCCAAGATGGCTACACCTTC	CASRRDLQDGYTF
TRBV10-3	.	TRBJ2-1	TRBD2	TGTGCCATAACTAGCGGGAGTGGCAATGAGCAGTTCTTC	CAITSGSGNEQFF
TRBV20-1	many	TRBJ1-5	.	TGCAGTGCACAGGGATGGGGCAATCAGCCCCAGCATTTT	CSAQGWGNQPQHF
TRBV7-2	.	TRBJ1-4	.	TGTGCCAGCAGCTCGAGATCGGGGCTCAATGAAAAACTGTTTTTT	CASSSRSGLNEKLFF
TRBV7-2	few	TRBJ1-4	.	TGTGCCAGCAGCCTAACAGGGATCTTCGAAGAAAAACTGTTTTTT	CASSLTGIFEEKLFF
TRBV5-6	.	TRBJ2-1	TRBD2	TGTGCCAGCAGCTTGGACGGGACTAGCGGCAACAATGAGCAGTTCTTC	CASSLDGTSGNNEQFF
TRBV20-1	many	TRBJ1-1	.	TGCAGTGCTAGAGATTCGGAACGGCTGAACACTGAAGCTTTCTTT	CSARDSERLNTEAFF
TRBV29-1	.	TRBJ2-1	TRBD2	TGCAGCGTTCCAAGGAGCCTAGCGGGAGTCTACAATGAGCAGTTCTTC	CSVPRSLAGVYNEQFF
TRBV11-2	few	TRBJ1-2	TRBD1	TGTGCCAGCAGTTTTCGACCAGGGGGCCTCTATGGCTACACCTTC	CASSFRPGGLYGYTF
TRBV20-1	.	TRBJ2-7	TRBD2	TGCAGTGCTAGAGATAGTGGGACTAGCGGGCTCGAGCAGTACTTC	CSARDSGTSGLEQYF
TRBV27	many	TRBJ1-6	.	TGTGCCAGCACCTTTCACCCGAACTCCTATAATTCACCCCTCCACTTT	CASTFHPNSYNSPLHF
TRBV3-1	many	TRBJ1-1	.	TGTGCCAGCAGCCTCTCATCTGGGACAAGGAGCACTGAAGCTTTCTTT	CASSLSSGTRSTEAFF
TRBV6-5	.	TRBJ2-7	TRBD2	TGTGCCAGCAGTTCCTTCCGACTAGCGGAAAGACAGGACGAGCAGTACTTC	CASSSFRLAERQDEQYF
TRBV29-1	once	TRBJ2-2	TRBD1	TGCAGCGTAGCACGGCCGACAGGGGTAACCGCCGGGGAGCTGTTTTTT	CSVARPTGVTAGELFF
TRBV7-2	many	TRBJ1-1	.	TGTGCCAGCAGCTTAGGTCAGGGGATGAACACTGAAGCTTTCTTT	CASSLGQGMNTEAFF
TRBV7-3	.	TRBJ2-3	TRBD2	TGTGCCAGCTCATTAGCGGGAGGGCCCACAGATACGCAGTATTTT	CASSLAGGPTDTQYF
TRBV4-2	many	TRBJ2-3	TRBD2	TGTGCCAGCAGCCAAGACAGGACTAGCAGAGCGCAGTATTTT	CASSQDRTSRAQYF
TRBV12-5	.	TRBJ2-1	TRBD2	TGTGCTAGTGGTCCGATTAGTTGGACTAGTGCGTACAATGAGCAGTTCTTC	CASGPISWTSAYNEQFF
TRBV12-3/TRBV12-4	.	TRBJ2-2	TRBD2	TGTGCCGCCCGGGGGGAGTCGAACACCGGGGAGCTGTTTTTT	CAARGESNTGELFF
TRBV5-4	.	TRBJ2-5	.	TGTGCCAGCAGCCCCCAGGGTGTACAAGAGACCCAGTACTTC	CASSPQGVQETQYF
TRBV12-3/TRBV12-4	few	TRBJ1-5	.	TGTGCCAGCAGTTTCGTTTCCGAGCATCAGCCCCAGCATTTT	CASSFVSEHQPQHF
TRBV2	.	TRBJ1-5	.	TGTGCCAGCGGGTTCAAAATGGGGATTCAGCCCCAGCATTTT	CASGFKMGIQPQHF
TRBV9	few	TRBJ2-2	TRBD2	TGTGCCAGCAAACCCGGGACTAGCGGCCCATCGAACACCGGGGAGCTGTTTTTT	CASKPGTSGPSNTGELFF
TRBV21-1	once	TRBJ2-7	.	TGTGCCAGCAGCAATGGGGGGACTAGCGGGGCTACCCCATACGAGCAGTACTTC	CASSNGGTSGATPYEQYF
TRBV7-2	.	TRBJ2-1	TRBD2	TGTGCCAGCAGCTTAGCGCTCTTTTCTAGCGGGAGGGGTTCCTACAATGAGCAGTTCTTC	CASSLALFSSGRGSYNEQFF
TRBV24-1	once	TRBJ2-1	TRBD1	TGTGCCACCAGTGATTCCCCCGGGACAGGTGACTACAATGAGCAGTTCTTC	CATSDSPGTGDYNEQFF
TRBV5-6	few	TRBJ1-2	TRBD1	TGTGCCAGCAGCGGCGACAGGGGAGTAAATGGCTACACCTTC	CASSGDRGVNGYTF
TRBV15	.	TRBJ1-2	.	TGTGCCACCAGCAGGGCGGCCGGGGTTCATGGCTACACCTTC	CATSRAAGVHGYTF
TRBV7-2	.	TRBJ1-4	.	TGTGCCAGCAGCTTAAACCCCTCACGCACTGAAAAACTGTTTTTT	CASSLNPSRTEKLFF
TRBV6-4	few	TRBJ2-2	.	TGTGCCAGCAGTAGGGATTCCTCGTCCATCGGGGAGCTGTTTTTT	CASSRDSSSIGELFF
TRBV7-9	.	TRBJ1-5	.	TGTGCCAGCAGCCCGGACCGGTGGAATCAGCCCCAGCATTTT	CASSPDRWNQPQHF
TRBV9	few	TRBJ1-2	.	TGTGCCAGCAGCCTGGGGGGGCAGTTTGACTATGGCTACACCTTC	CASSLGGQFDYGYTF
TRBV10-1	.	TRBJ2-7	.	TGCGCCAGCAGTGAGTCTAAGGGGATAGCAAACTACGAGCAGTACTTC	CASSESKGIANYEQYF
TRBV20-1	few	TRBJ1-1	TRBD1	TGCAGTGCAAAGGACAGGGCTGCGAACACTGAAGCTTTCTTT	CSAKDRAANTEAFF
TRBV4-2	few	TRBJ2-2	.	TGTGCCAGCAGCCAATTATTTGGAGGGGCCGGGGGGGAGCTGTTTTTT	CASSQLFGGAGGELFF
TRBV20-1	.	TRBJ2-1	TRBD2	TGCAGTGCCTACGGGAGGGAGGTAACCTACAATGAGCAGTTCTTC	CSAYGREVTYNEQFF
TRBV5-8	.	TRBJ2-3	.	TGTGCCAGCAGCTCCTTCACAGATACGCAGTATTTT	CASSSFTDTQYF
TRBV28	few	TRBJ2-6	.	TGTGCCAGCAGTCTGCAGGGAATTGGGGCCAACGTCCTGACTTTC	CASSLQGIGANVLTF
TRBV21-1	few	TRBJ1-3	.	TGTGCCAGCAGCAAAGATAAGCATAGCAGCATCTACTCTGGAAACACCATATATTTT	CASSKDKHSSIYSGNTIYF
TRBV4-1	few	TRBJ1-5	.	TGCGCCAGCAGCCAAGGTCCAGGTAGGCAGCCCCAGCATTTT	CASSQGPGRQPQHF
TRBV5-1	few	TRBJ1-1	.	TGCGCCAGCAGCTTTCAGGACACTTACACTGAAGCTTTCTTT	CASSFQDTYTEAFF
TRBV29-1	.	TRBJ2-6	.	TGCAGCGTTGGTGCGCCGGGGGCCAACGTCCTGACTTTC	CSVGAPGANVLTF
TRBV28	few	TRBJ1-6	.	TGTGCCAGCAGTTTACCCCGAGCGGGGGAGTCCTATAATTCACCCCTCCACTTT	CASSLPRAGESYNSPLHF
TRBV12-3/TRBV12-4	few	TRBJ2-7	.	TGTGCCAGCAGTTTAATCCTAGCGTATGCCTACGAGCAGTACTTC	CASSLILAYAYEQYF
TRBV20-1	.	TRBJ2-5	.	TGCAGTGCCTCCCTACCAGGGCCGCTACAAGAGACCCAGTACTTC	CSASLPGPLQETQYF
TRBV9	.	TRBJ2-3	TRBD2	TGTGCCAGCAGCCTCCGGACTAGCGGGAGTAGCACAGATACGCAGTATTTT	CASSLRTSGSSTDTQYF
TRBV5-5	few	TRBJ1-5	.	TGTGCCAGCAGCTGCACTAGTCAGCCCCAGCATTTT	CASSCTSQPQHF
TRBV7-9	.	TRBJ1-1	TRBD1	TGTGCCAGCAGCTTACGGGACAGGGGAAACACTGAAGCTTTCTTT	CASSLRDRGNTEAFF
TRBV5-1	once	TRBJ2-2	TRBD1	TGCGCCAGCAGCGCAGGGGGCAAGACCGGGGAGCTGTTTTTT	CASSAGGKTGELFF